A single T cell receptor (beta chain) is shown here with its context. Authors' analysis steps: Estimated nucleated cell counts came from reference gene primer amplification. The repertoire was sequenced with immunoSEQ multiplex PCR; TCRdb's copy has only in-frame clones and lacks some. V, J and clone size are those of that table, while D and trimming were read from the DNA. The table has about 99,000 clones, around 84% seen once; the top ten hold under 30%. The sample is drawn from a study of blood T cell repertoires in COVID-19. Study at large: COVID-19 samples, acute and convalescent, were from the United States, Italy and Spain. T cells, B-cell-depleted T cells, or PBMCs provided the cDNA or gDNA that served as material.

Trimming removed 2 bases from V and 2 bases from J; junction bases left unmatched: 11. This CDR3 contains 18 residues. CDR1 and CDR2 from the germline V gene are SGHRS and YFSETQ. The sequence was obtained from a man aged 55 to 70 with acute or convalescent COVID-19. The chain couples TRBV5-1 to TRBJ1-2; 11 bases line up with TRBD1. The sequenced sample was peripheral blood. The CDR3 bases are TGCGCCAGCAGCTTTAGCCCGGGACAGGGGGGAAACAACTATGGCTACACCTTC. It yields the protein CASSFSPGQGGNNYGYTF.